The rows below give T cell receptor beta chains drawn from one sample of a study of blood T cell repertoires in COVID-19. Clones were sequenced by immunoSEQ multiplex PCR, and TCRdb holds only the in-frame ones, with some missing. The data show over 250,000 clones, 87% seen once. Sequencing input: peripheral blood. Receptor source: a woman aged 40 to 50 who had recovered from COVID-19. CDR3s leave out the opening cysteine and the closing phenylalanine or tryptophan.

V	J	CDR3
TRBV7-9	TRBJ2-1	ASSPRWGVSYNEQF
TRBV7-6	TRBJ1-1	ASSLEATDTEAF
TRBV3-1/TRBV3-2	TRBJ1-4	ASSQSSEKLF
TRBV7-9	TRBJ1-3	ASSFWSGSGNTIY
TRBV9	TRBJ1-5	ASGQGNQPQH
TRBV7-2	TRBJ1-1	ASSLSRTEAF
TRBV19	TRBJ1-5	ASSIGQSQPQH
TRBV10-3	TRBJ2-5	AISESRETQY
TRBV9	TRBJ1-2	ASSQEGQNYGYT
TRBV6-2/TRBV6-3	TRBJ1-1	ASIPPGQGAAF
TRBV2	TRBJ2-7	ASRDSSYEQY
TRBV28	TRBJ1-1	ASSSQGRGYTEAF
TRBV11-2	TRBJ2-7	ASSLGIAGAYEQY
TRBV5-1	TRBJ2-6	ASSGQGAGANVLT
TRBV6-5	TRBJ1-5	ASRQSYSNQPQH
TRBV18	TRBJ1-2	ASSPTGTNGYT
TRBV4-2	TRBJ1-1	ASSHPGWGDTEAF
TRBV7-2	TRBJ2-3	ASSLARSTDTQY
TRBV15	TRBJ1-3	ATSRGDSRNTIY
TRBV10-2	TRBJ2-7	ASNRSSYEQY
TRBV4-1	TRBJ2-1	ASSHGARLAYNEQF
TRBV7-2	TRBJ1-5	ASSLSTLQQPQH
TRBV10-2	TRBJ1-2	ASSDGLRGYT
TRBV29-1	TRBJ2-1	SVEMGQGATYNEQF
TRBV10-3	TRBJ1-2	AITTGGNGYT
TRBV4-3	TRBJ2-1	ASSQSGLSYNEQF
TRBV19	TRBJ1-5	ASSRRRPGSNQPQH